The rows below give T cell receptor beta chains drawn from one sample of a study. TCRdb ran MiXCR on the 5' RACE reads and lists one entry per CDR3 protein. The repertoire includes 35,000 to 55,000 distinct CDR3 sequences, 22% of them detected once, and 4.3% sits in the top ten. Sequencing was performed on Tregs sorted from a lymph node. Receptors were obtained from a female donor with breast cancer. Each CDR3 is given with its conserved first and last residue. D genes are given only for firm matches. Rows may omit the clone size; those that give it use once, few, many or a size class.

abundance	d_gene	v_gene	j_gene	CDR3aa	CDR3nt
many	TRBD2	TRBV6-5	TRBJ2-7	CASSPEGLRGEQYF	TGTGCCAGCAGTCCCGAGGGACTACGCGGGGAGCAGTACTTC
many	.	TRBV4-2	TRBJ2-5	CASSQENSGQETQYF	TGTGCCAGCAGCCAAGAAAATTCGGGACAAGAGACCCAGTACTTC
many	.	TRBV20-1	TRBJ1-2	CSAIHLDRLLGGYTF	TGCAGTGCCATACACTTAGACAGGCTCCTCGGAGGCTACACCTTC
few	.	TRBV7-3	TRBJ2-1	CASSLTRGNEQFF	TGTGCCAGCAGCTTAACTAGGGGGAATGAGCAGTTCTTC
.	.	TRBV12-3/TRBV12-4	TRBJ1-4	CASSFVSVPGPKGKLFF	TGTGCCAGCAGTTTCGTTTCGGTCCCAGGGCCGAAGGGAAAACTGTTTTTT
.	.	TRBV5-1	TRBJ2-5	CASTDPRDGQETQYF	TGCGCCAGCACCGACCCCCGGGACGGACAAGAGACCCAGTACTTC
many	TRBD2	TRBV5-6	TRBJ2-5	CASSLRLAGVETQYF	TGTGCCAGCAGCCTGCGACTAGCGGGAGTTGAGACCCAGTACTTC
.	TRBD2	TRBV4-2	TRBJ2-3	CASSQLVAGGTDTQYF	TGTGCCAGCAGCCAACTGGTAGCGGGAGGCACAGATACGCAGTATTTT
few	TRBD2	TRBV9	TRBJ2-1	CASSVGGRGRLAGYNEQFF	TGTGCCAGCAGCGTAGGGGGCAGGGGACGACTAGCGGGTTACAATGAGCAGTTCTTC
few	.	TRBV20-1	TRBJ2-7	CSANSGFSYEQYF	TGCAGTGCTAACTCAGGGTTTTCCTACGAGCAGTACTTC
.	.	TRBV7-9	TRBJ1-2	CASSLTENYGYTF	TGTGCCAGCAGCTTAACAGAAAACTATGGCTACACCTTC
few	TRBD2	TRBV7-3	TRBJ2-3	CAGSLMRAGGGEDTQYF	TGTGCCGGCAGCTTAATGCGAGCGGGAGGGGGCGAAGATACGCAGTATTTT
medium-sized	TRBD2	TRBV10-2	TRBJ2-7	CASSVGGAYEQYF	TGCGCCAGCAGTGTTGGGGGGGCCTACGAGCAGTACTTC
medium-sized	TRBD2	TRBV5-1	TRBJ2-3	CASSLATSPTRTDTQYF	TGCGCCAGCAGCTTGGCGACTAGCCCTACCCGCACAGATACGCAGTATTTT
many	.	TRBV28	TRBJ1-1	CASRDTEAFF	TGTGCCAGCAGGGACACTGAAGCTTTCTTT
many	.	TRBV15	TRBJ1-4	CAIGQLNEKLFF	TGTGCCATTGGACAGCTGAATGAAAAACTGTTTTTT
few	.	TRBV21-1	TRBJ1-2	CASGIRDSYGYTF	TGTGCCAGCGGAATTCGGGACAGCTATGGCTACACCTTC
few	.	TRBV20-1	TRBJ2-1	CSVLSPGAPAYNEQFF	TGCAGTGTTCTTTCCCCCGGAGCCCCCGCATACAATGAGCAGTTCTTC
many	TRBD1	TRBV12-3/TRBV12-4	TRBJ1-2	CASRGTGSDYGYTF	TGTGCCAGCAGAGGGACAGGGTCGGACTATGGCTACACCTTC
few	.	TRBV20-1	TRBJ2-7	CSAKSVAEQYF	TGCAGTGCCAAATCAGTAGCCGAGCAGTACTTC
.	TRBD2	TRBV7-2	TRBJ2-5	CTSSLISGSSSEVAQYF	TGTACCAGCAGCTTAATTAGCGGGAGTTCTTCTGAGGTGGCCCAGTACTTC
few	TRBD1	TRBV10-3	TRBJ2-3	CAISETGSDTQYF	TGTGCCATCAGCGAGACAGGGTCAGATACGCAGTATTTT
.	.	TRBV2	TRBJ2-7	CASRTVNEQYF	TGTGCCAGCAGGACAGTTAACGAGCAGTACTTC
many	.	TRBV2	TRBJ2-7	CASSQSDEQYF	TGTGCCAGCAGCCAGAGTGACGAGCAGTACTTC
many	TRBD2	TRBV12-3/TRBV12-4	TRBJ2-5	CASSLASSGSGETQYF	TGTGCCAGCAGTTTAGCGTCTAGCGGGAGTGGGGAGACCCAGTACTTC
medium-sized	TRBD1	TRBV20-1	TRBJ1-1	CSVDRQGVVAFF	TGCAGTGTCGATAGACAGGGGGTGGTAGCTTTCTTT